This entry describes one T cell receptor beta chain. One entry per CDR3 protein results from TCRdb running MiXCR on the 5' RACE reads. The repertoire holds tens of thousands of distinct CDR3 sequences, around 4.5% seen once, with about 10% in the top ten. This entry is derived from a study of T cells of healthy individuals. The clonotype was recovered from a human donor in good health.

The CDR3 reads CASSRQSTRGTNEKLFF. The CDR3 DNA sequence: TGTGCCAGCAGCCGACAATCCACTAGGGGGACTAATGAAAAACTGTTTTTT. The chain carries TRBV7-9 and TRBJ1-4; the D gene is possibly TRBD1 (6 bases). Trimming cost V 5 bases and J 2 bases, with 18 bases left between them. Germline V gene sequence: CDR1 SEHNR, CDR2 FQNEAQ (reference sequence). The CDR3 is 17 residues long.